Below are 23 T cell receptor beta chains sequenced from a single sample in a study of blood T cell repertoires in COVID-19. The table came from immunoSEQ multiplex PCR; TCRdb's copy has only in-frame clones and leaves some out. The sample lists 140,000 or so clones; approximately 86% were seen once. Sequencing input: peripheral blood. These receptors were taken from a man in his sixties or seventies with acute or convalescent COVID-19.

The gene calls are TRBV11-2 and TRBJ1-6; the D gene is possibly TRBD1 (6 bases). V lost 4 bases, J lost 8 bases, and 9 bases lay in between. CDR3 size: 13 residues. Germline V gene lookup returns CDR1 SGHAT and CDR2 FQNNGV. The CDR3 DNA reads as TGTGCCAGCAGCTCTACAGGGTATTCACCCCTCCACTTT. Amino acid sequence: CASSSTGYSPLHF.

This clone was detected once. The chain employs TRBV6-5 and TRBJ1-1; unclear D gene. With 1 base removed from V and 1 base from J, the gap between germline ends came to 4 bases. CDR3 length equals 13 residues. CDR1 and CDR2 (germline): MNHEY, SVGAGI. The CDR3 DNA sequence: TGTGCCAGCAGTTACTTCTGGAACACTGAAGCTTTCTTT. Translated: CASSYFWNTEAFF.

The rearrangement uses TRBV6-1 and TRBJ2-7, with 12 bases fitting TRBD2. Germline CDR1 reads MNHNS; CDR2 reads SASEGT. The V and J ends lost 0 bases and 4 bases, in that order; junction bases with no gene match: 7. There are 17 residues in the CDR3. As DNA, the CDR3 is TGTGCCAGCAGTGAAGCGAGCGGACTAGCGGGATTATACGAGCAGTACTTC. Its protein is CASSEASGLAGLYEQYF.

This sequence joins TRBV9 and TRBJ2-2; D gene uncertain. V lost 4 bases, J lost 3 bases, and 25 bases lay in between. The CDR3 is 19 residues long. Germline CDR1 reads SGDLS; CDR2 reads YYNGEE. The CDR3 region has the DNA TGTGCCAGCAGCCCGCTTCGCCCCCGAGACTGGTCTTACACCGGGGAGCTGTTTTTT. It is translated as CASSPLRPRDWSYTGELFF.

This rearrangement joins TRBV28 to TRBJ2-3; the D gene is possibly TRBD2 (7 bases). Germline values: CDR1 MDHEN, CDR2 SYDVKM. The CDR3 loop spans 20 amino acids. V was clipped by 4 bases and J by 8 bases, with 34 bases between them. CDR3 sequence (DNA): TGTGCCAGCAGTTCGGGGGGCAGGACCCGACCGGGCACACCTCCAGCTACGCAGTATTTT. It specifies CASSSGGRTRPGTPPATQYF.

The chain combines TRBV5-1 with TRBJ2-1; unclear D gene. The V end lost 0 bases, the J end lost 8 bases, and 15 bases lay between the germline ends. Germline-derived CDR1 and CDR2 are SGHRS and YFSETQ. The CDR3 length is 15 residues. Here the CDR3 DNA reads TGCGCCAGCAGCTTGGATTCAGGCTATCTGGATGAGCAGTTCTTC. It yields the protein CASSLDSGYLDEQFF.

This clone was seen more than once but under ten times. This chain connects TRBV6-5 to TRBJ2-7; tentative D call: TRBD2 (5 bases). Germline-derived CDR1 and CDR2 are MNHEY and SVGAGI. The CDR3 sequence is 14 residues long. Deletions cut 6 bases from V and 4 bases from J, with 16 bases between. The CDR3 is CASRASEGKYEQYF. The CDR3 nucleotides are TGTGCCAGCAGAGCCTCAGAGGGAAAATACGAGCAGTACTTC.

The CDR3 sequence: CASSKALRGQRESDSNQPQHF. CDR3 DNA: TGTGCCAGCAGCAAAGCGCTGAGGGGACAGAGAGAATCCGATAGCAATCAGCCCCAGCATTTT. This chain uses TRBV21-1 with TRBJ1-5; the table's D call, TRBD1, was not checked against the DNA. TRBV21-1 is a pseudogene locus. CDR3 length: 21 residues.

This chain connects TRBV5-4 to TRBJ2-7, with D maybe TRBD2 (7 bases). The length of the CDR3 is 15 residues. Germline loops: CDR1 SGHNT, CDR2 YYREEE (reference sequence). The V and J ends lost 5 bases and 5 bases respectively, with 20 bases between them. DNA of the CDR3: TGTGCCAGCAGTCCGATGGGGGGGCGCATCCACGAGCAGTACTTC. Its protein product is CASSPMGGRIHEQYF.

The rearrangement joins TRBV6-5 to TRBJ2-6; D uncertain. V lost 8 bases to trimming and J lost 4 bases, with 9 bases between them. The CDR3 covers 13 residues. Germline V gene data show CDR1 as MNHEY and CDR2 as SVGAGI. The CDR3 DNA is TGTGCCAGCGTTGTAGCCGGGGCCAACGTCCTGACTTTC. Its translation is CASVVAGANVLTF.

The table lists this clone with a few counts. The chain joins TRBV5-6 to TRBJ2-2; TRBD1 matches 7 bases. The junction had 3 bases not matched to a gene; V was cut back by 2 bases and J by 5 bases. CDR3 length: 14 amino acids. In germline, CDR1 is SGHDT, CDR2 YYEEEE. The DNA of the CDR3 is TGTGCCAGCAGCTTTTTACAGGGGACCGGGGAGCTGTTTTTT. This gives the protein CASSFLQGTGELFF.

The chain links TRBV10-3 to TRBJ2-1; TRBD2 agrees at 9 bases. The junction had 10 bases not matched to a gene; V was cut back by 3 bases and J by 7 bases. The CDR3 extends over 16 amino acids. Germline CDR1 and CDR2: ENHRY and SYGVKD. CDR3 coding DNA: TGTGCCATCAGTGAACCCGGCGGGAGGGCCAATAATGAGCAGTTCTTC. Its protein product is CAISEPGGRANNEQFF.

This clone has just a few counts. The rearrangement joins TRBV7-2 to TRBJ2-3; 12 bases align to TRBD2. V was pared by 4 bases and J by 3 bases, with 11 bases of the junction left unmatched. The CDR3 loop spans 18 amino acids. CDR1 and CDR2 (germline): SGHTA, FQGNSA. CDR3 coding DNA: TGTGCCAGCAGCTCCCCTAGCGGGAGGGCCATGAGTACAGATACGCAGTATTTT. It codes for CASSSPSGRAMSTDTQYF.

The gene calls are TRBV5-5 and TRBJ2-3, with D unclear. There are 16 residues in the CDR3. V shed 2 bases and J shed 0 bases, with 13 bases lying between them. Germline V gene lookup returns CDR1 SGHKS and CDR2 YYEKEE (reference sequence). CDR3 sequence (DNA): TGTGCCAGCAGCTTCAGATTCCCCTCTAGCACAGATACGCAGTATTTT. It translates to CASSFRFPSSTDTQYF.

This chain connects TRBV5-1 to TRBJ2-5, with 7 bases that match TRBD1. The V segment lost 7 bases and the J segment 4 bases; nucleotides outside the gene matches: 10. The CDR3 sequence is 14 residues long. CDR1 and CDR2 from the germline V gene are SGHRS and YFSETQ. The CDR3 DNA is TGCGCCAGCGGGGCACAGGGGCGCCCAGAGACCCAGTACTTC. Translated, it gives CASGAQGRPETQYF.

This chain joins TRBV30 and TRBJ2-7; 7 positions match TRBD1. The germline gives CDR1 GTSNPN, CDR2 SVGIG (reference sequence). V trimming: 0 bases; J trimming: 3 bases; junction bases outside the gene matches: 5. CDR3 length: 14 residues. Here the CDR3 reads CAWSVERQGYEQYF. In nucleotides, the CDR3 is TGTGCCTGGAGTGTGGAGCGACAGGGCTACGAGCAGTACTTC.

The J gene is TRBJ1-1, the V gene TRBV19; no firm D call. The CDR3 length is 17 residues. Trimming removed 5 bases from V and 4 bases from J, with 23 bases in between. Germline V gene lookup returns CDR1 LNHDA and CDR2 SQIVND (reference sequence). The CDR3 spells CASSPLRVGKGSTEAFF. In DNA, the CDR3 is TGTGCCAGTAGTCCCCTGAGGGTAGGGAAGGGATCCACTGAAGCTTTCTTT.

The chain combines TRBV4-1 with TRBJ2-2, with D possibly TRBD2 on 5 matching bases. The CDR3 is 16 amino acids. Germline CDR1 and CDR2: MGHRA and YSYEKL. Trimming cost V 3 bases and J 3 bases, with 14 bases left between them. The CDR3 DNA follows: TGCGCCAGCAGCCAGTTTGTAGACTACGACACCGGGGAGCTGTTTTTT. The encoded protein is CASSQFVDYDTGELFF.

This clone occurred once. This chain uses TRBV9 with TRBJ2-7, with D unresolved. CDR3 size: 13 residues. Trimming cost V 4 bases and J 1 base, with 9 bases left between them. CDR1 and CDR2 from the germline V gene are SGDLS and YYNGEE. CDR3 sequence (DNA): TGTGCCAGCAGCCCCCGAGGATCCTACGAGCAGTACTTC. It translates to CASSPRGSYEQYF.

The chain has TRBV14 and TRBJ2-7; 9 bases agree with TRBD2. J gave up 5 bases and V 0 bases, and 8 bases lay outside the gene matches. CDR1 is SGHDN, CDR2 FVKESK, per germline. This CDR3 has 16 amino acids. DNA of the CDR3: TGTGCCAGCAGCCAAGATGACGGACTAGCGATCGACGAGCAGTACTTC. Translating it yields CASSQDDGLAIDEQYF.

This chain links TRBV6-1 with TRBJ1-4, with a tentative D call TRBD1 (5 bases). The germline V and J ends were trimmed by 4 bases and 6 bases, with 21 bases remaining between them. The CDR3 is made up of 17 amino acids. Germline V gene data show CDR1 as MNHNS and CDR2 as SASEGT. CDR3 protein: CASSGTTRRGSYEKLFF. CDR3 DNA: TGTGCCAGCAGTGGAACCACTAGGAGGGGCAGTTATGAAAAACTGTTTTTT.

This CDR3 is CASSPDSTVGNTEAFF. DNA for the CDR3: TGTGCCAGCTCACCAGACTCGACAGTGGGTAACACTGAAGCTTTCTTT. The chain recombines TRBV18 with TRBJ1-1, with D possibly TRBD1 on 5 matching bases. V lost 2 bases, J lost 2 bases, and 15 bases lay in between. The germline CDR1 and CDR2 sequences are KGHSH and LQKENI. The length of the CDR3 is 16 residues. Drawing the rest from reference TRBV18 and TRBJ1-1, the complete variable domain is NAGVMQNPRHLVRRRGQEARLRCSPMKGHSHVYWYRQLPEEGLKFMVYLQKENIIDESGMPKERFSAEFPKEGPSILRIQQVVRGDSAAYFCASSPDSTVGNTEAFFGQGTRLTVV.

This clone was seen just once. The chain carries TRBV7-3 and TRBJ2-7, with a weak D call TRBD1 (5 bases). The CDR3 runs 15 residues. With 5 bases removed from V and 4 bases from J, the gap between germline ends came to 18 bases. Per germline, CDR1 SGHTA and CDR2 FQGTGA. The CDR3 region has the DNA TGTGCCAGCAGCCCCCAAGGGGCACAGACTTACGAGCAGTACTTC. The encoded protein is CASSPQGAQTYEQYF.